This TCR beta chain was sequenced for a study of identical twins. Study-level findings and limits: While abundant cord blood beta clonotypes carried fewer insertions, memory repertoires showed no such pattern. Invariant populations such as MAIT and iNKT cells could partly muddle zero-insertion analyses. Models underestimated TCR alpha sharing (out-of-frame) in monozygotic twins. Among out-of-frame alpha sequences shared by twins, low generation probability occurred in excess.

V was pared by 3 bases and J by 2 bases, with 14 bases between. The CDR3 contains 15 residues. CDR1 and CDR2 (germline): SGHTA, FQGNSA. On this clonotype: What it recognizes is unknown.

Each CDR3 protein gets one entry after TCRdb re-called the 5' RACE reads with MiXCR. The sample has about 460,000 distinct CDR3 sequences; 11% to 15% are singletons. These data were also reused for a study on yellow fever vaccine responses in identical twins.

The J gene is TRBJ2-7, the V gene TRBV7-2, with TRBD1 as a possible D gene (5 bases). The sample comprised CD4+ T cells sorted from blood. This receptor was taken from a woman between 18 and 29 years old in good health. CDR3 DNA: TGTGCCAGCAGCTTGAAGGGGAACCCGACCTACGAGCAGTACTTC. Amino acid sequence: CASSLKGNPTYEQYF. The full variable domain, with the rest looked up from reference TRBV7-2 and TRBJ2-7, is GAGVSQSPSNKVTEKGKDVELRCDPISGHTALYWYRQSLGQGLEFLIYFQGNSAPDKSGLPSDRFSAERTGGSVSTLTIQRTQQEDSAVYLCASSLKGNPTYEQYFGPGTRLTVT.